These 22 T cell receptor beta chains came from one sample sequenced in a study of T cells in Graves' hyperthyroidism and ophthalmopathy. Amplified TCR beta CDR3 regions came from RNA transcripts. First-round RT-PCR targeting the TCR CDR3 was performed with the HTBI primer set. Each CDR3 protein is one row after TCRdb ran MiXCR on the multiplex PCR reads. The table lists 560,000 or so distinct CDR3 sequences, approximately 44% of them singletons, with about 7.8% in the top ten. Material for sequencing was peripheral blood or thyroid tissue (not recorded which). These receptor sequences come from a woman under 30 with Graves' hyperthyroidism.

This clonotype came up many times. The rearrangement uses TRBV29-1 and TRBJ2-6; 8 bases line up with TRBD1. From germline, CDR1 is SQVTM and CDR2 ANQGSEA. Unmatched junction bases numbered 9, after V lost 4 bases and J lost 1 base. The CDR3 totals 17 residues. CDR3 region: CSVATDRVESGANVLTF. For the CDR3, the DNA is TGCAGCGTTGCTACGGACAGGGTCGAGTCTGGGGCCAACGTCCTGACTTTC.

This clonotype has just a few counts. This chain links TRBV7-9 with TRBJ1-5; D is possibly TRBD1 (6 bases). Per germline, CDR1 SEHNR and CDR2 FQNEAQ (reference sequence). This CDR3 is built from 15 residues. Trimming left V 5 bases short and J 9 bases short, with 20 bases between. The CDR3 spells CASSQDLDSGGPQHF. The DNA of the CDR3 is TGTGCCAGCAGCCAAGACTTGGACAGTGGGGGGCCCCAGCATTTT.

The chain joins TRBV19 to TRBJ1-1; 7 bases are shared with TRBD1. This CDR3 contains 17 residues. CDR1 and CDR2 from the germline V gene are LNHDA and SQIVND (reference sequence). Trimming took 5 bases from V and 1 from J; bases not matched to a gene: 13. The CDR3 bases are TGTGCCAGTAGTTCACTCACGACAGGGTACGAGAACACTGAAGCTTTCTTT. Protein sequence: CASSSLTTGYENTEAFF.

The chain's CDR3 is CSARLAGGPSGELFF. In nucleotides, the CDR3 is TGCAGTGCCAGACTAGCGGGAGGGCCTTCCGGGGAGCTGTTTTTT. This chain links TRBV20-1 with TRBJ2-2, with TRBD2 matching over 14 bases. CDR1 is DFQATT, CDR2 SNEGSKA, per germline (reference sequence). Trimming at V came to 6 bases and at J to 6 bases, leaving 6 bases not matched to a gene. The CDR3 contains 15 residues.

This clonotype was seen more than once but under ten times. Sequence at one end of the junction differs from germline and may be a read error. CDR3 sequence (DNA): TGTGCCAGCAGCGATCGTGGAGCGGGAGGCCAAGCGACCCAGTACTTC. Amino acid sequence: CASSDRGAGGQATQYF. The rearrangement joins TRBV9 to TRBJ2-5, with TRBD2 identical over 9 bases. This CDR3 has 16 residues. Germline CDR1 reads SGDLS; CDR2 reads YYNGEE. Filled out from reference TRBV9 and TRBJ2-5, the complete variable domain reads DSGVTQTPKHLITATGQRVTLRCSPRSGDLSVYWYQQSLDQGLQFLIQYYNGEERAKGNILERFSAQQFPDLHSELNLSSLELGDSALYFCASSDRGAGGQATQYFGPGTRLLVL.

The CDR3 is CSVARGANYGYTF. As DNA, the CDR3 is TGCAGCGTAGCCAGGGGGGCGAACTATGGCTACACCTTC. The chain links TRBV29-1 to TRBJ1-2; 7 nucleotides agree with TRBD1. CDR3 length equals 13 residues. CDR1 and CDR2 (germline): SQVTM, ANQGSEA. Trimming cost V 6 bases and J 2 bases; bases outside gene matches: 6. Based on the CDR3 plus reference TRBV29-1 and TRBJ1-2, the full variable domain is SAVISQKPSRDICQRGTSLTIQCQVDSQVTMMFWYRQQPGQSLTLIATANQGSEATYESGFVIDKFPISRPNLTFSTLTVSNMSPEDSSIYLCSVARGANYGYTFGSGTRLTVV.

V is TRBV20-1 and J is TRBJ1-4, with TRBD1 as a possible D gene (5 bases). V lost 1 base to trimming and J lost 6 bases, with 15 bases between them. The CDR3 length is 15 residues. Germline CDR1 is DFQATT and CDR2 is SNEGSKA (reference sequence). CDR3 nucleotide sequence: TGCAGTGCTAGAGGGACGGCAGGGTCCGATGAAAAACTGTTTTTT. Residues: CSARGTAGSDEKLFF.

The chain has TRBV20-1 and TRBJ2-7; a weak D match, TRBD2 (6 bases). The CDR3 length is 13 residues. V shed 5 bases and J shed 6 bases, with 17 bases lying between them. Germline lookup yields CDR1 DFQATT and CDR2 SNEGSKA (reference sequence). The CDR3 region is CSASPSGGIEQYF. The CDR3 nucleotides read TGCAGTGCTTCCCCCAGTGGAGGGATCGAGCAGTACTTC.

This clonotype was seen ten or more times. DNA of the CDR3: TGTGCCAGCAGGGCAGATATCAATCAGCCCCAGCATTTT. Its translation is CASRADINQPQHF. J is TRBJ1-5 and V is TRBV6-5, with D hard to call. The CDR3 totals 13 residues. Germline CDR1 is MNHEY and CDR2 is SVGAGI. Trimming left V 6 bases short and J 3 bases short, with 9 bases between.

The chain uses TRBV2 and TRBJ1-4; TRBD1 might be the D (6 bases). The CDR3 runs 13 residues. CDR1 is SNHLY, CDR2 FYNNEI, per germline. Between the trimmed V and J ends, which lost 6 bases and 5 bases, there was a span of 10 bases. The CDR3 loop is CASSRDKNEKLFF. The CDR3 DNA reads as TGTGCCAGCAGCCGGGACAAGAATGAAAAACTGTTTTTT. Combining the CDR3 with reference TRBV2 and TRBJ1-4 gives the whole variable domain EPEVTQTPSHQVTQMGQEVILRCVPISNHLYFYWYRQILGQKVEFLVSFYNNEISEKSEIFDDQFSVERPDGSNFTLKIRSTKLEDSAMYFCASSRDKNEKLFFGSGTQLSVL.

V is TRBV7-2 and J is TRBJ2-7, with TRBD2 matching 7 bases. After removal of 6 bases from V and 7 bases from J, the junction contained 6 bases not matched to a gene. CDR3 length: 12 amino acids. The V gene's germline CDR1 is SGHTA and CDR2 FQGNSA. DNA of the CDR3: TGTGCCAGCAGTCTCATCGGGAGGGAGCAGTACTTC. Translation: CASSLIGREQYF. Complete variable domain (other parts from reference TRBV7-2 and TRBJ2-7): GAGVSQSPSNKVTEKGKDVELRCDPISGHTALYWYRQSLGQGLEFLIYFQGNSAPDKSGLPSDRFSAERTGGSVSTLTIQRTQQEDSAVYLCASSLIGREQYFGPGTRLTVT.

This clonotype was observed a few times. The chain couples TRBV7-2 to TRBJ2-5; D unresolved. The V gene's germline CDR1 is SGHTA and CDR2 FQGNSA. The V and J ends lost 4 bases and 7 bases respectively, with 13 bases between them. The CDR3 extends over 13 amino acids. The CDR3 sequence: CASSSGPSGTQYF. As DNA, the CDR3 is TGTGCCAGCAGCTCCGGGCCCTCAGGGACCCAGTACTTC.

This clonotype was seen a handful of times. This rearrangement joins TRBV9 to TRBJ1-6, with 7 bases that match TRBD1. CDR3 size: 17 residues. The V segment lost 0 bases and the J segment 7 bases; nucleotides outside the gene matches: 10. Germline V gives CDR1 SGDLS, CDR2 YYNGEE. The CDR3 DNA is TGTGCCAGCAGCGTAGGCTTCCGGGACAGTTTAAATTCACCCCTCCACTTT. This gives the protein CASSVGFRDSLNSPLHF.

The chain carries TRBV5-1 and TRBJ2-5; maybe TRBD1 (6 bases). The CDR3 contains 14 residues. V was cut by 8 bases and J by 4 bases, with 18 bases left in between. Germline V lookup: CDR1 SGHRS, CDR2 YFSETQ. The CDR3 loop is CARSLGQSGETQYF. The CDR3, as DNA: TGCGCCAGAAGCCTCGGACAGTCCGGAGAGACCCAGTACTTC.

A remark on this clonotype: Being one base from a much bigger clone, this may be a read error. The chain links TRBV15 to TRBJ1-6; a weak D match, TRBD1 (5 bases). CDR3 length: 14 amino acids. The germline V gene has CDR1 LNHNV and CDR2 YYDKDF (reference sequence). Trimming left V 5 bases short and J 9 bases short, with 14 bases between. CDR3 DNA sequence: TGTGCCACCAGCCACATGCAGGGACGTTCACCCCTCCACTTT. This sequence encodes CATSHMQGRSPLHF.

V is TRBV12-3 or TRBV12-4 and J is TRBJ2-5; 8 bases fit TRBD2. J was trimmed by 5 bases and V by 6 bases; bases with no gene match: 14. This CDR3 spans 16 amino acids. The CDR3 DNA is TGTGCCAGCAGCCGCCTTGGGGCGGGAGGTTGGGAGACCCAGTACTTC. Its protein is CASSRLGAGGWETQYF.

This clonotype occurred once. The J gene is TRBJ1-2, the V gene TRBV7-2; maybe TRBD1 (5 bases). The ends were cut back, 1 base at V and 6 bases at J, with 9 bases in the middle. In germline, CDR1 is SGHTA, CDR2 FQGNSA. This CDR3 has 13 amino acids. CDR3 in amino acids: CASSLVFRDGYTF. In DNA, the CDR3 is TGTGCCAGCAGCTTAGTGTTCAGGGATGGCTACACCTTC.

The chain combines TRBV24-1 with TRBJ2-7; TRBD1 is a possible D gene (6 bases). V was pared by 4 bases and J by 11 bases, with 17 bases between. The CDR3 has 13 residues. CDR1 and CDR2 from the germline V gene are KGHDR and SFDVKD. The CDR3 bases are TGTGCCACCAGTGAGCCACAGGGCACCGGGGAGTACTTC. Translating it yields CATSEPQGTGEYF.

V gene TRBV20-1 combines with J gene TRBJ1-6; D possibly corresponds to TRBD1 (5 bases). There are 13 residues in the CDR3. Germline V gene data show CDR1 as DFQATT and CDR2 as SNEGSKA (reference sequence). Trimming cost V 7 bases and J 9 bases, with 16 bases left between them. Written as DNA, the CDR3 is TGCAGTGGTTCCTGGGGGGACGGTTCACCCCTCCACTTT. This sequence encodes CSGSWGDGSPLHF.

The sample holds a few counts of this clonotype. The chain employs TRBV10-3 and TRBJ2-5, with 7 positions matching TRBD2. There are 13 residues in the CDR3. CDR1 is ENHRY, CDR2 SYGVKD, per germline. After removal of 10 bases from V and 2 bases from J, the junction contained 7 bases not matched to a gene. The CDR3 is CASRGGGQETQYF. In DNA, the CDR3 is TGTGCCAGCAGAGGCGGGGGTCAAGAGACCCAGTACTTC.

V and J are TRBV25-1 and TRBJ1-2; TRBD1 agrees at 8 bases. CDR3 length equals 15 residues. The ends lost 5 bases at V and 4 bases at J; junction bases unmatched: 9. Per the germline V gene, CDR1 is MGHDK and CDR2 is SYGVNS. The DNA of the CDR3 is TGTGCCAGCAGTTTTTCCAGGGGGCGCGGCTATGGCTACACCTTC. Its translation is CASSFSRGRGYGYTF.

Worth noting for this clonotype: Sequence at one end of the junction differs from germline and may be a read error. The rearrangement uses TRBV7-2 and TRBJ1-1; a possible D gene is TRBD1 (6 bases). The CDR3 extends over 15 amino acids. Looked up from germline, CDR1 is SGHTA and CDR2 is FQGNSA. Written as DNA, the CDR3 is TGCGCCAGCAGCCAGCGGGACAACATGAACACTGAAGCTTTCTTT. Amino acid sequence: CASSQRDNMNTEAFF. Full variable domain (remainder filled in from reference TRBV7-2 and TRBJ1-1): GAGVSQSPSNKVTEKGKDVELRCDPISGHTALYWYRQSLGQGLEFLIYFQGNSAPDKSGLPSDRFSAERTGGSVSTLTIQRTQQEDSAVYLCASSQRDNMNTEAFFGQGTRLTVV.